This T cell receptor beta chain is from a study of cytomegalovirus exposure and HLA in healthy donors. Use of 60 Vbeta and 13 Jbeta primers characterized the PCR. Assay: immunoSEQ multiplex PCR; the TCRdb copy retains only in-frame clones and omits some. The table includes 75,000 to 100,000 clones, around 74% detected once. This CDR3 is built from 14 residues. The V end was cut by 0 bases, the J end by 6 bases, with 13 bases between. The germline CDR1 and CDR2 sequences are SGHNT and YYREEE (reference sequence). The chain employs TRBV5-4 and TRBJ2-7, with D perhaps TRBD1 (5 bases). This clonotype originated in a woman in her seventies in good health and CMV-seropositive. Sequencing was carried out using PBMCs. Here the CDR3 reads CASSLDPGRAEQYF. The CDR3, as DNA: TGTGCCAGCAGCTTGGATCCTGGCAGGGCCGAGCAGTACTTC.